These 15 T cell receptor beta chains were all obtained from the same sample, sequenced in a study of T cell repertoires in cytomegalovirus infection. TCRdb fed the reads into MiXCR, producing one record per CDR3 protein. There are 200,000 to 250,000 distinct CDR3 sequences in the sample; roughly 6.5% occur only once, and roughly 6.5% lies in the top ten. Sequencing input: PBMCs. The source is a human donor in good health (CMV status not recorded). Some clones in this sample may be carry-over from other donors' samples.

This clonotype was recorded at least ten times. V usage is TRBV5-4 and J usage is TRBJ2-1, with 10 bases identical to TRBD2. The CDR3 has 14 amino acids. V gave up 5 bases and J gave up 8 bases; unmatched junction bases: 7. CDR1 and CDR2 from the germline V gene are SGHNT and YYREEE (reference sequence). The CDR3 region is CASRPGTSADEQFF. The DNA of the CDR3 is TGTGCCAGCAGGCCCGGGACTAGCGCGGATGAGCAGTTCTTC.

There are many counts of this clonotype. The chain is built from TRBV4-2 and TRBJ1-6, with TRBD1 matching 7 bases. Germline CDR1 LGHNA, CDR2 YNFKEQ. The CDR3 runs 16 residues. The V and J ends lost 3 bases and 10 bases, in that order; junction bases with no gene match: 12. CDR3 sequence reads: CASSQPIDGDSSPLHF. The CDR3 nucleotides read TGTGCCAGCAGCCAGCCCATCGACGGGGACAGCTCACCCCTCCACTTT.

Many counts were recorded for this clonotype. The J gene is TRBJ2-3, the V gene TRBV7-8, with TRBD2 as a possible D gene (6 bases). V dropped 3 bases and J dropped 0 bases, with 10 bases sitting between them. The CDR3 length is 15 residues. Germline loops: CDR1 SGHVS, CDR2 FQNEAQ. This CDR3 is CASSLGLFSTDTQYF. CDR3 DNA sequence: TGTGCCAGCAGCTTGGGACTTTTTAGCACAGATACGCAGTATTTT.

This clonotype was counted at least ten times. The J gene is TRBJ1-2, the V gene TRBV6-5; the D is unclear. The V end was cut by 3 bases, the J end by 3 bases, with 17 bases between. This CDR3 is 16 amino acids long. Germline CDR1 MNHEY, CDR2 SVGAGI. The CDR3 DNA reads as TGTGCCAGCAGTTATCTCCCTCGGGTTTTCGACTATGGCTACACCTTC. Translating gives CASSYLPRVFDYGYTF.

This clonotype occurred many times. This chain links TRBV20-1 with TRBJ2-2; D may be TRBD2 (5 bases). Germline V lookup: CDR1 DFQATT, CDR2 SNEGSKA (reference sequence). Deletions cut 3 bases from V and 2 bases from J, with 7 bases between. The CDR3 totals 13 residues. The DNA for the CDR3 is TGCAGTGCTAGCCCTAGCAACACCGGGGAGCTGTTTTTT. Translated: CSASPSNTGELFF.

This clonotype was counted at least ten times. CDR3 sequence: CASRPRTGQNTEAFF. The DNA of the CDR3 is TGTGCCAGCAGACCACGGACAGGGCAGAACACTGAAGCTTTCTTT. V gene TRBV7-9 combines with J gene TRBJ1-1; 8 nucleotides line up with TRBD1. CDR3 length: 15 amino acids. V dropped 6 bases and J dropped 1; count of bases not matched to a gene: 7. The germline gives CDR1 SEHNR, CDR2 FQNEAQ (reference sequence).

Many counts were recorded for this clonotype. This chain links TRBV29-1 with TRBJ1-1, with unresolved D. In germline, CDR1 is SQVTM, CDR2 ANQGSEA. V shed 4 bases and J shed 0 bases, with 6 bases lying between them. The CDR3 totals 12 residues. CDR3 nucleotide sequence: TGCAGCGTTGGACAACTGAACACTGAAGCTTTCTTT. Encoded protein: CSVGQLNTEAFF.

There are many counts of this clonotype. The chain joins TRBV11-1 to TRBJ2-7; perhaps TRBD1 as D (6 bases). The CDR3 consists of 13 residues. V lost 5 bases and J 3 bases, leaving 11 bases between the germline ends. Germline V gives CDR1 SGHAT, CDR2 FQDESV (reference sequence). CDR3 DNA sequence: TGTGCCAGCAGCCCCACGGACAGCTACGAGCAGTACTTC. Its protein is CASSPTDSYEQYF.

This clonotype was detected many times. The chain joins TRBV6-2 or TRBV6-3 to TRBJ2-7, with no clear D. Germline V CDR1 and CDR2: MNHEY, SVGEGT. With 6 bases removed from V and 5 bases from J, the gap between germline ends came to 14 bases. The CDR3 spans 13 residues. The CDR3 spells CASSRDQGHEQYF. DNA for the CDR3: TGTGCCAGCAGCCGCGACCAAGGGCACGAGCAGTACTTC.

This clonotype was seen at least ten times. V gene TRBV19 combines with J gene TRBJ2-5; D possibly corresponds to TRBD2 (7 bases). The germline V gene has CDR1 LNHDA and CDR2 SQIVND (reference sequence). The CDR3 spans 15 residues. V lost 7 bases and J lost 4, with 19 bases in between. The CDR3 DNA reads TGTGCCAGTAAACTGGGAGGGGGGGCCGGAGAGACCCAGTACTTC. Its protein is CASKLGGGAGETQYF.

This clonotype has at least ten counts. V is TRBV7-2 and J is TRBJ1-2; 7 bases fit TRBD1. The CDR3 length is 14 residues. The germline CDR1 and CDR2 sequences are SGHTA and FQGNSA. V trimming: 5 bases; J trimming: 8 bases; junction bases outside the gene matches: 11. The CDR3 reads CASSPTGDENGYTF. The DNA of the CDR3 is TGTGCCAGCAGCCCTACAGGGGATGAAAACGGCTACACCTTC.

This clonotype was counted many times. The J gene is TRBJ2-3, the V gene TRBV29-1; the D is unclear. Between the trimmed V and J ends, which lost 7 bases and 3 bases, there was a span of 14 bases. CDR3 size: 13 residues. CDR1 is SQVTM, CDR2 ANQGSEA, per germline. Written as DNA, the CDR3 is TGCAGCGCTGTGGCTTTGAGGACAGATACGCAGTATTTT. This gives the protein CSAVALRTDTQYF.

This clonotype was seen ten or more times. The chain combines TRBV7-8 with TRBJ2-5; 11 positions match TRBD2. The germline gives CDR1 SGHVS, CDR2 FQNEAQ. J gave up 1 base and V 5 bases, and 6 bases lay outside the gene matches. The length of the CDR3 is 16 residues. The CDR3 DNA is TGTGCCAGCAGCATTCTAGCGGGGGGCCTCCAAGAGACCCAGTACTTC. Its translation: CASSILAGGLQETQYF.

This clonotype was observed at least ten times. This chain uses TRBV4-1 with TRBJ1-2; maybe TRBD1 (6 bases). Germline V gives CDR1 MGHRA, CDR2 YSYEKL. Trimming removed 0 bases at V and 7 bases at J, with 15 bases between. The CDR3 is 15 amino acids. The CDR3 is CASSQDVVPGAGYTF. CDR3 sequence (DNA): TGCGCCAGCAGCCAAGATGTGGTCCCGGGGGCTGGCTACACCTTC.

The table lists this clonotype with many counts. The chain combines TRBV7-2 with TRBJ1-5; D ambiguous. The CDR3 is 14 residues long. Germline V gives CDR1 SGHTA, CDR2 FQGNSA. The V and J ends lost 5 bases and 11 bases respectively, with 19 bases between them. CDR3 sequence (DNA): TGTGCCAGCAGCATCGCGGTGGAGGGAAAGGCCCAGCATTTT. This encodes CASSIAVEGKAQHF. Together with reference TRBV7-2 and TRBJ1-5, the CDR3 gives the full variable domain: GAGVSQSPSNKVTEKGKDVELRCDPISGHTALYWYRQSLGQGLEFLIYFQGNSAPDKSGLPSDRFSAERTGGSVSTLTIQRTQQEDSAVYLCASSIAVEGKAQHFGDGTRLSIL.